The 8 T cell receptor beta chains listed next were all sequenced from one sample in a study of cytomegalovirus exposure and HLA in healthy donors. PCR amplification relied on 60 Vbeta primers (plus 13 Jbeta primers). The repertoire was sequenced with immunoSEQ multiplex PCR; TCRdb's copy has only in-frame clones and lacks some. Its table records approximately 58,000 clones. The material sequenced was PBMCs. All receptors derive from a man younger than 35 in good health and CMV-seropositive.

DNA of the CDR3: TGCGCCAGCAGCGAACACATGAACACTGAAGCTTTCTTT. Encoded protein: CASSEHMNTEAFF. This rearrangement joins TRBV10-2 to TRBJ1-1; D uncertain. The CDR3 consists of 13 residues. V was cut by 6 bases and J by 0 bases, with 8 bases left in between. CDR1 is WSHSY, CDR2 SAAADI, per germline.

The chain employs TRBV2 and TRBJ2-1; 12 bases are shared with TRBD1. In germline, CDR1 is SNHLY, CDR2 FYNNEI. The CDR3 is 18 amino acids. V was pared by 6 bases and J by 0 bases, with 9 bases of the junction left unmatched. CDR3 in amino acids: CASSSGTGGADSYNEQFF. CDR3 bases: TGTGCCAGCAGCTCCGGGACAGGGGGCGCAGACTCCTACAATGAGCAGTTCTTC.

V and J are TRBV28 and TRBJ2-7; a possible D gene is TRBD2 (5 bases). This CDR3 contains 18 residues. V lost 2 bases and J 0 bases, leaving 20 bases between the germline ends. Germline CDR1 is MDHEN and CDR2 is SYDVKM. Here the CDR3 DNA reads TGTGCCAGCAGTTTAGAGGTCCCTACCGAGGGAGACTCCTACGAGCAGTACTTC. The encoded protein is CASSLEVPTEGDSYEQYF.

V and J are TRBV6-1 and TRBJ2-5; tentative D call: TRBD2 (5 bases). The last part of the DNA fits TRBJ2-7 better; the J call may be wrong. Germline loops: CDR1 MNHNS, CDR2 SASEGT. The length of the CDR3 is 14 residues. CDR3 residues: CASSPVRGPYEQYF. In nucleotides, the CDR3 is TGTGCCAGCAGCCCAGTTCGGGGTCCCTACGAGCAGTACTTC.

The V and J genes are TRBV4-2 and TRBJ2-2; the D gene is possibly TRBD2 (6 bases). Germline V gene sequence: CDR1 LGHNA, CDR2 YNFKEQ. Trimming removed 0 bases at V and 8 bases at J, with 10 bases between. This CDR3 has 14 amino acids. CDR3 sequence reads: CASSQDSAGGELFF. CDR3 nucleotides: TGTGCCAGCAGCCAAGATTCGGCGGGAGGGGAGCTGTTTTTT.

The V call is TRBV9, the J call TRBJ1-1; tentative D call: TRBD1 (6 bases). Germline CDR1 reads SGDLS; CDR2 reads YYNGEE. The germline V and J ends were trimmed by 0 bases and 4 bases, with 13 bases remaining between them. The CDR3 spans 15 residues. The CDR3 loop reads CASSVVAGETTEAFF. In nucleotides, the CDR3 is TGTGCCAGCAGCGTAGTCGCAGGGGAGACCACTGAAGCTTTCTTT.

The chain has TRBV28 and TRBJ2-3; possible D gene TRBD2, 5 bases. Trimming pared 2 bases from V and 3 bases from J, leaving 12 bases between. This CDR3 spans 15 amino acids. CDR1 is MDHEN, CDR2 SYDVKM, per germline. The CDR3 protein is CASSLGSVTTDTQYF. CDR3 DNA sequence: TGTGCCAGCAGTTTAGGTAGCGTAACGACAGATACGCAGTATTTT.

This rearrangement joins TRBV5-1 to TRBJ1-2; 7 nucleotides align to TRBD1. Germline CDR1 and CDR2: SGHRS and YFSETQ. CDR3 length equals 18 residues. The ends lost 4 bases at V and 5 bases at J; junction bases unmatched: 20. In DNA, the CDR3 is TGCGCCAGCAGCATTGGGATCCCCGGGACAGCTTCCACTTATGGCTACACCTTC. Amino acids: CASSIGIPGTASTYGYTF. Full variable domain (missing parts from reference TRBV5-1 and TRBJ1-2): KAGVTQTPRYLIKTRGQQVTLSCSPISGHRSVSWYQQTPGQGLQFLFEYFSETQRNKGNFPGRFSGRQFSNSRSEMNVSTLELGDSALYLCASSIGIPGTASTYGYTFGSGTRLTVV.